Presented here are 31 T cell receptor beta chains from one specimen sequenced in a study of T cell responses to AZD1222 COVID-19 vaccine. The assay was immunoSEQ multiplex PCR, and TCRdb's table has in-frame clones only and misses some. The repertoire holds about 150,000 clones, approximately 94% seen once, with 1.3% in the top ten. The sample here was peripheral blood, taken on day 0 of AZD1222 vaccination. These receptors came from an adult in good health.

The chain is built from TRBV5-1 and TRBJ2-7, with 9 bases that match TRBD2. The germline V gene has CDR1 SGHRS and CDR2 YFSETQ. After removal of 4 bases from V and 7 bases from J, the junction contained 12 bases not matched to a gene. The CDR3 is 15 residues long. CDR3 protein: CASSLSSGGGGEQYV. The CDR3 DNA reads TGCGCCAGCAGCCTGAGTAGCGGGGGAGGCGGGGAGCAGTACGTC.

V usage is TRBV18 and J usage is TRBJ1-5; D uncertain. CDR1 and CDR2 (germline): KGHSH, LQKENI. CDR3 length: 13 amino acids. Trimming stripped 2 bases from V and 7 bases from J, with 9 bases between. The CDR3 DNA is TGTGCCAGCTCACCAGGGTCAGCCCAGCCCCAGCATTTT. This codes for CASSPGSAQPQHF.

V usage is TRBV4-1 and J usage is TRBJ2-1; D uncertain. The germline V and J ends were trimmed by 4 bases and 7 bases, with 11 bases remaining between them. Germline V CDR1 and CDR2: MGHRA, YSYEKL. CDR3 length: 13 residues. The CDR3 DNA is TGCGCCAGCAGCCCAGCTCGTGAAAATGAGCAGTTCTTC. Its protein is CASSPARENEQFF.

The J gene is TRBJ1-1, the V gene TRBV6-2 or TRBV6-3, with D possibly TRBD1 on 5 matching bases. V lost 2 bases, J lost 5 bases, and 15 bases lay in between. The CDR3 consists of 15 residues. Germline values: CDR1 MNHEY, CDR2 SVGEGT. The CDR3, as DNA: TGTGCCAGCAGTTACCCGTTCTCCCAGGGAACTGAAGCTTTCTTT. It is translated as CASSYPFSQGTEAFF.

The rearrangement links TRBV5-1 to TRBJ2-3, with a tentative D call TRBD2 (5 bases). The germline V gene encodes CDR1 SGHRS and CDR2 YFSETQ. This CDR3 has 12 residues. V was trimmed by 6 bases and J by 6 bases, leaving 11 bases between them. The CDR3 DNA reads TGCGCCAGCACGAGAGGGCGGGATACGCAGTATTTT. Amino acid sequence: CASTRGRDTQYF. Full variable domain (rest looked up from reference TRBV5-1 and TRBJ2-3): KAGVTQTPRYLIKTRGQQVTLSCSPISGHRSVSWYQQTPGQGLQFLFEYFSETQRNKGNFPGRFSGRQFSNSRSEMNVSTLELGDSALYLCASTRGRDTQYFGPGTRLTVL.

The J gene is TRBJ2-5, the V gene TRBV6-5; a weak D match, TRBD1 (6 bases). Germline CDR1 is MNHEY and CDR2 is SVGAGI. The CDR3 is 16 residues long. V lost 2 bases, J lost 1 base, and 14 bases lay in between. The CDR3 sequence: CASSYGPRGSQETQYF. In DNA, the CDR3 is TGTGCCAGCAGTTACGGACCCAGGGGCTCCCAAGAGACCCAGTACTTC.

The chain links TRBV4-3 to TRBJ2-3; 8 nucleotides match TRBD2. Looked up from germline, CDR1 is LGHNA and CDR2 is YSLEER. The J segment lost 0 bases and the V segment lost 0 bases, leaving 8 bases of the junction unmatched. This CDR3 has 18 amino acids. This CDR3 reads CASSQDFAASGSTDTQYF. CDR3 bases: TGCGCCAGCAGCCAAGATTTTGCGGCTAGCGGGAGCACAGATACGCAGTATTTT.

The chain combines TRBV29-1 with TRBJ2-2, with D perhaps matching TRBD1 (6 bases). This CDR3 comprises 14 residues. Germline V CDR1 and CDR2: SQVTM, ANQGSEA. Deletions cut 7 bases from V and 0 bases from J, with 12 bases between. The CDR3 sequence: CSGRTAANTGELFF. The CDR3 region has the DNA TGCAGCGGACGGACAGCTGCGAACACCGGGGAGCTGTTTTTT.

The V gene is TRBV28, the J gene TRBJ1-2; D remains unclear. The CDR3 consists of 13 residues. Germline CDR1 is MDHEN and CDR2 is SYDVKM. Deletions cut 2 bases from V and 4 bases from J, with 8 bases between. The CDR3 region is CASSLGRSYGYTF. DNA for the CDR3: TGTGCCAGCAGTTTAGGACGGAGCTATGGCTACACCTTC.

DNA for the CDR3: TGTGCCATCAGTGATCCTTTCAGGGGGGCCTACAATGAGCAGTTCTTC. It is translated as CAISDPFRGAYNEQFF. The chain links TRBV10-3 to TRBJ2-1; D is perhaps TRBD1 (7 bases). Germline assignment: CDR1 ENHRY and CDR2 SYGVKD. V was pared by 3 bases and J by 2 bases, with 14 bases between. This CDR3 has 16 amino acids.

The chain recombines TRBV6-5 with TRBJ1-2; D unclear. The CDR3 has 14 residues. Trimming shortened V by 5 bases and J by 3 bases, and 13 bases separated the two germline ends. CDR1 is MNHEY and CDR2 is SVGAGI in the germline V gene. In nucleotides, the CDR3 is TGTGCCAGCAGTCTCTATCTTGGGGACTATGGCTACACCTTC. As protein: CASSLYLGDYGYTF.

This sequence joins TRBV9 and TRBJ2-2, with TRBD2 matching over 8 bases. The CDR3 runs to 17 residues. V lost 3 bases to trimming and J lost 7 bases; unmatched junction nucleotides: 14. Germline CDR1 is SGDLS and CDR2 is YYNGEE. CDR3 loop: CASSGTTGTSHYGELFF. In DNA, the CDR3 is TGTGCCAGCAGCGGCACGACCGGGACTAGTCATTACGGGGAGCTGTTTTTT.

The rearrangement joins TRBV4-3 to TRBJ2-5, with 8 bases identical to TRBD1. The V gene end was trimmed by 3 bases and the J gene end by 4 bases; junction bases not matched to a gene: 4. The CDR3 sequence is 14 residues long. Germline assignment: CDR1 LGHNA and CDR2 YSLEER. The CDR3 nucleotides are TGCGCCAGCAGCCAGGTGGACAGGGCAGAGACCCAGTACTTC. Amino acids: CASSQVDRAETQYF.

This clone was counted only a few times. V and J are TRBV6-1 and TRBJ1-1; the match to TRBD1 covers 8 bases. From germline, CDR1 is MNHNS and CDR2 SASEGT. The CDR3 covers 14 residues. V lost 3 bases to trimming and J lost 5 bases; unmatched junction nucleotides: 5. The CDR3 spells CASSETGERTEAFF. The CDR3 region has the DNA TGTGCCAGCAGTGAGACAGGGGAAAGAACTGAAGCTTTCTTT.

The gene calls are TRBV5-1 and TRBJ1-2; 8 nucleotides agree with TRBD1. In germline, CDR1 is SGHRS, CDR2 YFSETQ. J gave up 3 bases and V 7 bases, and 8 bases lay outside the gene matches. The CDR3 length is 14 residues. In nucleotides, the CDR3 is TGCGCCAGCGGTACGGGACAGGAATACTATGGCTACACCTTC. It codes for CASGTGQEYYGYTF.

This chain connects TRBV3-1 (or the pseudogene TRBV3-2) to TRBJ2-1; TRBD2 matches 10 bases. CDR3 length: 14 residues. With V trimmed by 8 bases and J by 8 bases, 9 bases remained unmatched. Germline-derived CDR1 and CDR2 are LGHDT and YNNKEL (reference sequence). In DNA form, the CDR3 reads TGTGCCAGCGGTCTAGCGGGAGTAGTCGATGAGCAGTTCTTC. It specifies CASGLAGVVDEQFF.

J is TRBJ1-1 and V is TRBV7-8, with a possible D match to TRBD1 (5 bases). Trimming took 3 bases from V and 8 from J, leaving 13 bases between them. Per germline, CDR1 SGHVS and CDR2 FQNEAQ. The CDR3 is 13 residues long. The CDR3 loop is CASSFSGAPEAFF. CDR3 coding DNA: TGTGCCAGCAGCTTCTCCGGGGCTCCAGAAGCTTTCTTT.

With regard to this clone: A junction end diverges from the germline sequence, so it may reflect a read error. This chain connects TRBV2 to TRBJ1-1; 9 bases fit TRBD1. The CDR3 is 13 amino acids. Per germline, CDR1 SNHLY and CDR2 FYNNEI. The CDR3 sequence: CASTREEGQGETF. As DNA, the CDR3 is TGTGCCAGCACACGGGAGGAGGGACAGGGAGAAACCTTT.

The chain employs TRBV7-9 and TRBJ2-2; D gene uncertain. V was trimmed by 5 bases and J by 5 bases, leaving 12 bases between them. The CDR3 sequence is 14 residues long. Germline assignment: CDR1 SEHNR and CDR2 FQNEAQ (reference sequence). CDR3 in amino acids: CASSPRRTTGELFF. The DNA of the CDR3 is TGTGCCAGCAGCCCCCGACGGACGACCGGGGAGCTGTTTTTT.

This clone was counted only a few times. V and J are TRBV11-2 and TRBJ2-2, with D uncertain. This CDR3 region has 15 residues. CDR1 is SGHAT, CDR2 FQNNGV, per germline. V was clipped by 2 bases and J by 3 bases, with 10 bases between them. CDR3 nucleotides: TGTGCCAGCAGCTTATTCGGATTCGACACCGGGGAGCTGTTTTTT. Translated, it gives CASSLFGFDTGELFF.

V usage is TRBV3-1 (or the pseudogene TRBV3-2) and J usage is TRBJ1-5; TRBD1 matches at 10 bases. Germline V gene sequence: CDR1 LGHDT, CDR2 YNNKEL (reference sequence). The CDR3 loop spans 15 amino acids. The J segment lost 3 bases and the V segment lost 3 bases, leaving 2 bases of the junction unmatched. CDR3 protein: CASSQGTGVNQPQHF. As DNA, the CDR3 is TGTGCCAGCAGCCAGGGGACAGGGGTCAATCAGCCCCAGCATTTT.

J is TRBJ1-4 and V is TRBV7-2; D is unclear. The CDR3 is made up of 16 amino acids. Germline CDR1 and CDR2: SGHTA and FQGNSA. The germline V and J ends were trimmed by 0 bases and 7 bases, with 15 bases remaining between them. The CDR3 is CASSLAIGRVGEKLFF. The CDR3 bases are TGTGCCAGCAGCTTAGCGATCGGGCGGGTTGGTGAAAAACTGTTTTTT.

V and J are TRBV28 and TRBJ2-7; TRBD1 matches 7 bases. Germline CDR1 is MDHEN and CDR2 is SYDVKM. The CDR3 runs 16 residues. J gave up 0 bases and V 4 bases, and 9 bases lay outside the gene matches. The DNA for the CDR3 is TGTGCCAGCAGTTATGGGGACAGCCCCTACTCCTACGAGCAGTACGTC. Encoded protein: CASSYGDSPYSYEQYV.

In DNA form, the CDR3 reads TGTGCCAGCAGTTTCAGACTAGCGCCCTACGAGCAGTACGTC. This codes for CASSFRLAPYEQYV. V gene TRBV6-2 or TRBV6-3 combines with J gene TRBJ2-7, with TRBD2 identical over 8 bases. The germline V gene has CDR1 MNHEY and CDR2 SVGEGT. The CDR3 has 14 amino acids. Losses at the gene ends were 4 bases for V and 2 bases for J; bases not matched to a gene: 4.

V and J are TRBV7-2 and TRBJ1-5, with TRBD1 identical over 9 bases. The CDR3 sequence is 18 residues long. Germline V gives CDR1 SGHTA, CDR2 FQGNSA. The ends lost 0 bases at V and 6 bases at J; junction bases unmatched: 12. CDR3 coding DNA: TGTGCCAGCAGCTTAGCGTGGGTTCACAGGGGGCGTTTTCAGCCCCAGCATTTT. Residues: CASSLAWVHRGRFQPQHF.

This chain connects TRBV7-2 to TRBJ2-2, with TRBD2 matching 12 bases. CDR3 length: 18 residues. V lost 1 base to trimming and J lost 0 bases; unmatched junction nucleotides: 3. Germline V gene lookup returns CDR1 SGHTA and CDR2 FQGNSA. CDR3 protein: CASSLGLAGAANTGELFF. CDR3 sequence (DNA): TGTGCCAGCAGCTTAGGACTAGCGGGGGCTGCGAACACCGGGGAGCTGTTTTTT. Complete variable domain (other parts from reference TRBV7-2 and TRBJ2-2): GAGVSQSPSNKVTEKGKDVELRCDPISGHTALYWYRQSLGQGLEFLIYFQGNSAPDKSGLPSDRFSAERTGGSVSTLTIQRTQQEDSAVYLCASSLGLAGAANTGELFFGEGSRLTVL.

The chain has TRBV7-2 and TRBJ2-3, with 7 bases aligning to TRBD1. Germline CDR1 SGHTA, CDR2 FQGNSA. The trim removed 2 bases at V and 4 bases at J, leaving 6 bases unmatched. CDR3 length: 15 amino acids. CDR3 sequence reads: CASSLSRQGADTQYF. CDR3 nucleotides: TGTGCCAGCAGCTTATCAAGACAGGGTGCAGATACGCAGTATTTT.

V gene TRBV3-1 (or the pseudogene TRBV3-2) combines with J gene TRBJ2-1, with TRBD2 matching 7 bases. Trimming cost V 1 base and J 8 bases; bases outside gene matches: 8. Germline lookup yields CDR1 LGHDT and CDR2 YNNKEL (reference sequence). CDR3 length: 15 amino acids. Here the CDR3 DNA reads TGTGCCAGCAGCCAAGTAGGACTAGGTGACGATGAGCAGTTCTTC. Protein: CASSQVGLGDDEQFF.

This chain uses TRBV6-5 with TRBJ1-6; TRBD1 matches 7 bases. With 6 bases clipped from V and 6 bases from J, the junction kept 5 bases outside the gene matches. This CDR3 is built from 14 residues. Germline-derived CDR1 and CDR2 are MNHEY and SVGAGI. The CDR3 sequence: CASSKTGSNSPLHF. The CDR3 DNA follows: TGTGCCAGCAGCAAGACAGGGAGTAATTCACCCCTCCACTTT.

The rearrangement uses TRBV29-1 and TRBJ1-1, with a possible D match to TRBD1 (5 bases). The CDR3 is 14 residues long. Trimming removed 2 bases from V and 0 bases from J, with 10 bases in between. Germline lookup yields CDR1 SQVTM and CDR2 ANQGSEA. The CDR3 reads CSVEMGRMNTEAFF. The CDR3 DNA reads as TGCAGCGTTGAAATGGGACGGATGAACACTGAAGCTTTCTTT. Full variable domain (remainder filled in from reference TRBV29-1 and TRBJ1-1): SAVISQKPSRDICQRGTSLTIQCQVDSQVTMMFWYRQQPGQSLTLIATANQGSEATYESGFVIDKFPISRPNLTFSTLTVSNMSPEDSSIYLCSVEMGRMNTEAFFGQGTRLTVV.

The chain has TRBV10-2 and TRBJ1-4; D might be TRBD1 (6 bases). V lost 6 bases and J 5 bases, leaving 16 bases between the germline ends. In germline, CDR1 is WSHSY, CDR2 SAAADI. The CDR3 has 15 amino acids. CDR3 nucleotides: TGCGCCAGCAGCGAGAATCTTAGGGGGAATGAAAAACTGTTTTTT. It codes for CASSENLRGNEKLFF.